This T cell receptor (beta chain) was identified in a study of technical replicates of blood from a few donors. The assay was immunoSEQ multiplex PCR, and TCRdb's table has in-frame clones only and misses some. This table holds 74,000 or so clones, nearly 95% found once. With 0 bases clipped from V and 3 bases from J, the junction kept 0 bases outside the gene matches. From germline, CDR1 is SGHRS and CDR2 YFSETQ. This CDR3 is 15 amino acids long. The material sequenced was T cells isolated from PBMCs. The clonotype originates from a human donor in good health. V usage is TRBV5-1 and J usage is TRBJ1-1; 12 bases fit TRBD1. The CDR3 region is CASSLGDRGHTEAFF. CDR3 sequence (DNA): TGCGCCAGCAGCTTGGGGGACAGGGGGCACACTGAAGCTTTCTTT.